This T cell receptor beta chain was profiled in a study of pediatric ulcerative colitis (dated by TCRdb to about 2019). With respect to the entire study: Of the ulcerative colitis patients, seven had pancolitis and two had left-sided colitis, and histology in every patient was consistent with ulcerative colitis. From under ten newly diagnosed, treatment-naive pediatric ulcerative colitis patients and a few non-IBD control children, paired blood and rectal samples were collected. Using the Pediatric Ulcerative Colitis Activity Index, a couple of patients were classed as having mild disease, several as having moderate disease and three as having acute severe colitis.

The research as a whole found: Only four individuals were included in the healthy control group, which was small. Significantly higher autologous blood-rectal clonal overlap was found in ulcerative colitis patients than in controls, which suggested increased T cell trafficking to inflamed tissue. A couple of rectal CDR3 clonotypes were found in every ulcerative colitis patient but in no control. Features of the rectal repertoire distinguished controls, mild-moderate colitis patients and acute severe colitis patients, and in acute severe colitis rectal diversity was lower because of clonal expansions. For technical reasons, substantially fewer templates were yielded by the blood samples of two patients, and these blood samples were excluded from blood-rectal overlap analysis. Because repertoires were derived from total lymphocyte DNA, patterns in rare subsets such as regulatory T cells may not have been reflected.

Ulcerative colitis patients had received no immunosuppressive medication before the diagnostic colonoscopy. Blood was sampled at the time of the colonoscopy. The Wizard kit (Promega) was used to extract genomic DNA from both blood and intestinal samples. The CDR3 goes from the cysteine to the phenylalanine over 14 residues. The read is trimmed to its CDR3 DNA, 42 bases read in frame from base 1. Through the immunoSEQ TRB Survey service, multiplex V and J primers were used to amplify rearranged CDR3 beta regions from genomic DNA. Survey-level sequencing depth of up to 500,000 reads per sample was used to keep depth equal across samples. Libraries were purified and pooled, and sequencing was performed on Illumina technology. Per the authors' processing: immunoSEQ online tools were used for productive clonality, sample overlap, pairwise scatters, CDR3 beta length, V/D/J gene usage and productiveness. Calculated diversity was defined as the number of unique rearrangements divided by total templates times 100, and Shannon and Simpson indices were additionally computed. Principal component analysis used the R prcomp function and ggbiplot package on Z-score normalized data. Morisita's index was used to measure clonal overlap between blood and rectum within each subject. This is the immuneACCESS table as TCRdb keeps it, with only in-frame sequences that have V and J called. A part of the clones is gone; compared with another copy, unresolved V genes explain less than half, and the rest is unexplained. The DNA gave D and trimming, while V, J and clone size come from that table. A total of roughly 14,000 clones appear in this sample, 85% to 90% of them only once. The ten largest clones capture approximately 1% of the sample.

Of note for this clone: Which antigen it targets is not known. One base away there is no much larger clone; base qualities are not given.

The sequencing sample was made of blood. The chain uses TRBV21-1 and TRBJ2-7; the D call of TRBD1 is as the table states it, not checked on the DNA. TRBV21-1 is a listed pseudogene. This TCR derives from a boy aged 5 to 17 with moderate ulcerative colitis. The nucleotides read TGTGCCAGCAGCAAAAGGGGAACAGAATACGAGCAGTACTTC. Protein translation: CASSKRGTEYEQYF.